This TCR beta chain is from a study of beta chain features in type 1 diabetes. Study overall: Patient and healthy donor groups were alike in age, gender and cell yields. Broader study findings: Any PCR bias toward short templates would affect both groups alike. All four CD4+ subsets of Type 1 diabetes patients contained TCRB CDR3s that were moderately but significantly shorter. Highly expressing activated T cells could be over-counted with a cDNA template.

With respect to this clone: Its antigen is unidentified.

The isolated RNA, all of it, was reverse transcribed, so expressed TCRB transcripts were what got sequenced. The method was immunoSEQ multiplex PCR; TCRdb's version includes in-frame clones alone and lacks a portion of them. The sample includes around 250,000 clones, approximately 15% of them seen just once. The authors sorted CD4+ naive, central memory, regulatory and stem cell-like memory cells via CD45RO/CCR7/CD25/CD127/CD95/CD27. Germline loops: CDR1 SGDLS, CDR2 YYNGEE. The CDR3 has 14 residues. The ends lost 7 bases at V and 3 bases at J; junction bases unmatched: 5. The sample taken for sequencing was naive CD4+ T cells from blood. The V gene is TRBV9, the J gene TRBJ2-2; 8 nucleotides agree with TRBD2. This receptor was identified in a man younger than 40 with type 1 diabetes. CDR3 coding DNA: TGTGCCAGCGGCACGGGGGGGGACACCGGGGAGCTGTTTTTT. Encoded protein: CASGTGGDTGELFF.